Shown below are 15 T cell receptor beta chains from a single sample sequenced in a study of control samples from healthy donors and cancer patients. Method: immunoSEQ multiplex PCR; TCRdb's copy keeps in-frame clones and lacks some. The sample carries around 130,000 clones, around 90% recorded once. The sequenced sample was blood. These receptor sequences come from a man aged 18 to 29 in good health.

This clone showed up just once. This chain connects TRBV5-4 to TRBJ2-5, with unresolved D. The CDR3 sequence is 15 residues long. Germline assignment: CDR1 SGHNT and CDR2 YYREEE (reference sequence). V dropped 0 bases and J dropped 3 bases, with 12 bases sitting between them. The CDR3 DNA sequence: TGTGCCAGCAGCTTGGACTACGGAACTAAAGAGACCCAGTACTTC. This encodes CASSLDYGTKETQYF.

This clone was seen once. The CDR3 here is CASSQLAGGLYNEQFF. The CDR3 nucleotides are TGTGCCAGCAGCCAACTAGCGGGGGGCTTATACAATGAGCAGTTCTTC. The gene calls are TRBV4-2 and TRBJ2-1; 11 bases fit TRBD2. The J segment lost 4 bases and the V segment lost 2 bases, leaving 4 bases of the junction unmatched. This CDR3 is 16 amino acids long. Germline lookup yields CDR1 LGHNA and CDR2 YNFKEQ.

This chain links TRBV28 with TRBJ1-4, with TRBD1 matching over 10 bases. The V gene end was trimmed by 5 bases and the J gene end by 6 bases; junction bases not matched to a gene: 3. The CDR3 totals 14 residues. CDR1 MDHEN and CDR2 SYDVKM come from the germline V gene. The CDR3 here is CASSGQGGYEKLFF. DNA for the CDR3: TGTGCCAGCAGTGGACAGGGGGGATATGAAAAACTGTTTTTT. The whole variable domain, filled in from reference TRBV28 and TRBJ1-4, reads DVKVTQSSRYLVKRTGEKVFLECVQDMDHENMFWYRQDPGLGLRLIYFSYDVKMKEKGDIPEGYSVSREKKERFSLILESASTNQTSMYLCASSGQGGYEKLFFGSGTQLSVL.

Here the CDR3 DNA reads TGTGCCTGGAGTCCACTTGAACCCGGAGGCCGGTACTTC. Its protein is CAWSPLEPGGRYF. The J gene is TRBJ2-7, the V gene TRBV30; tentatively, D is TRBD2 (5 bases). Germline V gene sequence: CDR1 GTSNPN, CDR2 SVGIG (reference sequence). Trimming took 2 bases from V and 12 from J, leaving 20 bases between them. The CDR3 consists of 13 residues.

V is TRBV6-6 and J is TRBJ1-5; the D gene is possibly TRBD1 (6 bases). The V and J ends lost 2 bases and 0 bases respectively, with 11 bases between them. The CDR3 length is 16 residues. The germline V gene encodes CDR1 MNHNY and CDR2 SVGAGI (reference sequence). For the CDR3, the DNA is TGTGCCAGCAGTTACGTACAGGGATATAGCAATCAGCCCCAGCATTTT. Encoded protein: CASSYVQGYSNQPQHF.

This clone was picked up a small number of times. This rearrangement joins TRBV27 to TRBJ1-6, with D possibly matching TRBD1 (5 bases). Deletions cut 5 bases from V and 13 bases from J, with 18 bases between. Per the germline V gene, CDR1 is MNHEY and CDR2 is SMNVEV (reference sequence). The CDR3 sequence is 14 residues long. This CDR3 reads CASSTQTGTGPLHF. In DNA, the CDR3 is TGTGCCAGCAGTACACAGACGGGAACAGGTCCCCTCCACTTT.

This chain joins TRBV19 and TRBJ2-2; tentatively, D is TRBD1 (5 bases). Germline V gene sequence: CDR1 LNHDA, CDR2 SQIVND (reference sequence). Trimming removed 1 base from V and 5 bases from J, with 14 bases in between. The CDR3 is 16 residues long. The CDR3 DNA is TGTGCCAGTAGTATAGTCCAGGGTGGTGGGACCGGGGAGCTGTTTTTT. Protein: CASSIVQGGGTGELFF.

The V call is TRBV30, the J call TRBJ1-1, with D possibly being TRBD1 (5 bases). V gave up 7 bases and J gave up 0 bases, with 9 bases separating them. The germline V gene encodes CDR1 GTSNPN and CDR2 SVGIG (reference sequence). The CDR3 loop spans 12 amino acids. The CDR3 loop reads CAYSRVNTEAFF. CDR3 in DNA: TGTGCCTACTCCAGGGTGAACACTGAAGCTTTCTTT.

This rearrangement joins TRBV5-8 to TRBJ2-1; D unresolved. Germline-derived CDR1 and CDR2 are SGHTS and YDEGEE. V was shortened by 0 bases and J by 14 bases, with 12 bases between the two germline ends. The CDR3 loop spans 12 amino acids. The CDR3 region is CASSLEADLKFF. In DNA form, the CDR3 reads TGTGCCAGCAGCTTGGAGGCGGACCTAAAGTTCTTC. Complete variable domain (other parts from reference TRBV5-8 and TRBJ2-1): EAGVTQSPTHLIKTRGQQATLRCSPISGHTSVYWYQQALGLGLQFLLWYDEGEERNRGNFPPRFSGRQFPNYSSELNVNALELEDSALYLCASSLEADLKFFGPGTRLTVL.

This chain connects TRBV5-1 to TRBJ2-3; weak D call: TRBD2 (5 bases). Trimming stripped 7 bases from V and 2 bases from J, with 17 bases between. The CDR3 covers 15 residues. CDR1 and CDR2 from the germline V gene are SGHRS and YFSETQ. CDR3: CASRAGPKYTDTQYF. The CDR3 nucleotides are TGCGCCAGCCGCGCGGGCCCTAAGTACACAGATACGCAGTATTTT.

This sequence joins TRBV3-1 (or the pseudogene TRBV3-2) and TRBJ1-4; possible D gene TRBD1, 5 bases. V dropped 1 base and J dropped 2 bases, with 14 bases sitting between them. The CDR3 is made up of 17 amino acids. CDR1 and CDR2 from the germline V gene are LGHDT and YNNKEL (reference sequence). DNA of the CDR3: TGTGCCAGCAGCCAAGGACAGCAGTCGGTGACTAATGAAAAACTGTTTTTT. It translates to CASSQGQQSVTNEKLFF.

The V call is TRBV7-9, the J call TRBJ2-7, with 11 bases identical to TRBD2. The CDR3 sequence is 16 residues long. With V trimmed by 5 bases and J by 2 bases, 8 bases remained unmatched. Germline V gene lookup returns CDR1 SEHNR and CDR2 FQNEAQ (reference sequence). The CDR3 DNA sequence: TGTGCCAGCAGCGGTGCCGGGACTAGCGGAACCTACGAGCAGTACGTC. Amino acids: CASSGAGTSGTYEQYV.

CDR3 sequence (DNA): TGTGCCAGCAGCTCAGAGCCCTACAATGAGCAGTTCTTC. It yields the protein CASSSEPYNEQFF. The chain recombines TRBV7-3 with TRBJ2-1; unclear D gene. Germline values: CDR1 SGHTA, CDR2 FQGTGA. V was clipped by 4 bases and J by 2 bases, with 6 bases between them. The CDR3 spans 13 residues.

V gene TRBV4-1 combines with J gene TRBJ1-2; TRBD1 matches 8 bases. The CDR3 is 15 amino acids. After removal of 4 bases from V and 5 bases from J, the junction contained 9 bases not matched to a gene. The germline gives CDR1 MGHRA, CDR2 YSYEKL. The CDR3, as DNA: TGCGCCAGCAGCCGGCCGGGACAGGAGAGATATGGCTACACCTTC. The encoded protein is CASSRPGQERYGYTF.

Worth noting for this clone: Within the sample, other DNA sequences also encode this same CDR3. The chain is built from TRBV20-1 and TRBJ1-1, with D hard to call. Trimming cost V 2 bases and J 5 bases, with 3 bases left between them. This CDR3 has 10 amino acids. Per the germline V gene, CDR1 is DFQATT and CDR2 is SNEGSKA (reference sequence). DNA of the CDR3: TGCAGTGCTAGAAATACTGAAGCTTTCTTT. Protein sequence: CSARNTEAFF.